The 10 T cell receptor beta chains listed next were all sequenced from one sample in a study of CD8+CD57+ T cells in acquired aplastic anemia. Genomic DNA provided the template from which TCR beta VDJ and CDR3 profiles were obtained. TCRdb redid the calling of the reads with MiXCR, one entry per CDR3 protein. The data contain about 210,000 distinct CDR3 sequences, around 63% of them seen just once; the ten biggest clones take up about 29%. Specimen: sorted CD4+, CD8+, or CD8+CD57+ T cells (not recorded which) from PBMCs. Source of these receptors: a human donor in good health.

For the CDR3, the DNA is TGTGCCAGCAGAAGGACAGGACTAGACACCGGGGAGCTGTTTTTT. This codes for CASRRTGLDTGELFF. The chain uses TRBV25-1 and TRBJ2-2; D may correspond to TRBD1 or TRBD2 (7 bases each). Germline CDR1 reads MGHDK; CDR2 reads SYGVNS. Deletions cut 6 bases from V and 3 bases from J, with 14 bases between. This CDR3 is built from 15 residues. The variable domain in full, with the rest retrieved from reference TRBV25-1 and TRBJ2-2, is EADIYQTPRYLVIGTGKKITLECSQTMGHDKMYWYQQDPGMELHLIHYSYGVNSTEKGDLSSESTVSRIRTEHFPLTLESARPSHTSQYLCASRRTGLDTGELFFGEGSRLTVL.

The chain couples TRBV15 to TRBJ2-3; D possibly corresponds to TRBD2 (5 bases). V dropped 1 base and J dropped 2 bases, with 19 bases sitting between them. This CDR3 has 18 amino acids. The germline gives CDR1 LNHNV, CDR2 YYDKDF (reference sequence). Written as DNA, the CDR3 is TGTGCCACCAGCAGAGTTGGTCCTCCAGCGGACCCCACAGATACGCAGTATTTT. Translated, it gives CATSRVGPPADPTDTQYF.

Ten or more counts support this clonotype. This chain uses TRBV7-9 with TRBJ1-1; 11 bases are shared with TRBD1. This CDR3 region has 15 residues. Germline trimming cut 1 base from V and 4 bases from J; bases unmatched to any gene: 2. The germline V gene has CDR1 SEHNR and CDR2 FQNEAQ (reference sequence). Written as DNA, the CDR3 is TGTGCCAGCAGCTTAGGGACAGGGGGCGTCACTGAAGCTTTCTTT. Its protein is CASSLGTGGVTEAFF.

This clonotype was counted ten times or more. The gene calls are TRBV7-9 and TRBJ2-3, with D perhaps TRBD1 or TRBD2 (5 bases each). The length of the CDR3 is 15 residues. The V end was cut by 5 bases, the J end by 5 bases, with 17 bases between. The V gene's germline CDR1 is SEHNR and CDR2 FQNEAQ (reference sequence). This chain's CDR3 is CASSTYGGVEDTQYF. The CDR3 nucleotides read TGTGCCAGCAGCACCTATGGGGGTGTGGAAGATACGCAGTATTTT.

The V call is TRBV7-2, the J call TRBJ2-3; D may match TRBD1 or TRBD2 (6 bases each). Deletions cut 4 bases from V and 5 bases from J, with 16 bases between. CDR3 length equals 15 residues. Germline V gene data show CDR1 as SGHTA and CDR2 as FQGNSA. The CDR3 sequence is CASSYLVGGRDTQYF. The DNA for the CDR3 is TGTGCCAGCAGCTACTTAGTAGGGGGGAGAGATACGCAGTATTTT. The full variable domain, its missing parts supplied by reference TRBV7-2 and TRBJ2-3, is GAGVSQSPSNKVTEKGKDVELRCDPISGHTALYWYRQSLGQGLEFLIYFQGNSAPDKSGLPSDRFSAERTGGSVSTLTIQRTQQEDSAVYLCASSYLVGGRDTQYFGPGTRLTVL.

With respect to this clonotype: Because the CDR3 is missing its conserved closing phenylalanine or tryptophan, this is likely a read error. This chain joins TRBV7-2 and TRBJ1-1; 11 bases map to TRBD1. With 1 base clipped from V and 10 bases from J, the junction kept 2 bases outside the gene matches. CDR3 length: 13 amino acids. CDR1 is SGHTA and CDR2 is FQGNSA in the germline V gene. The CDR3 here is CASSLGGTGGAFL. DNA for the CDR3: TGTGCCAGCAGCTTAGGGGGGACAGGGGGAGCTTTCCTT.

This clonotype was seen once. The J gene is TRBJ2-2, the V gene TRBV24-1, with D possibly being TRBD1 (5 bases). The germline CDR1 and CDR2 sequences are KGHDR and SFDVKD. V lost 0 bases, J lost 5 bases, and 12 bases lay in between. CDR3 size: 16 residues. CDR3 amino acids: CATSDLGAGLTGELFF. CDR3 coding DNA: TGTGCCACCAGTGATTTGGGGGCAGGGCTTACCGGGGAGCTGTTTTTT.

The rearrangement links TRBV12-5 to TRBJ2-5, with 8 bases matching TRBD1. This CDR3 spans 14 amino acids. The J segment lost 4 bases and the V segment lost 5 bases, leaving 6 bases of the junction unmatched. The V gene's germline CDR1 is LGHNT and CDR2 FRNRAP. CDR3 bases: TGTGCTAGTGGTGACAGGGGCCGTGGAGAGACCCAGTACTTC. It yields the protein CASGDRGRGETQYF.

This clonotype was counted at least ten times. The genes are TRBV9 and TRBJ2-1; 7 bases are a match to TRBD2. The ends lost 3 bases at V and 7 bases at J; junction bases unmatched: 16. CDR1 is SGDLS and CDR2 is YYNGEE in the germline V gene. The CDR3 loop spans 17 amino acids. The CDR3 protein is CASSGELGSRELNEQFF. The CDR3 DNA sequence: TGTGCCAGCAGCGGAGAACTGGGATCGCGGGAGTTGAATGAGCAGTTCTTC.

This clonotype was counted ten times or more. The rearrangement joins TRBV6-1 to TRBJ1-4, with TRBD1 identical over 11 bases. Germline trimming cut 6 bases from V and 4 bases from J; bases unmatched to any gene: 1. The germline V gene has CDR1 MNHNS and CDR2 SASEGT. This CDR3 has 14 amino acids. CDR3 in amino acids: CASRGQGDNEKLFF. The CDR3 DNA follows: TGTGCCAGCAGGGGACAGGGGGATAATGAAAAACTGTTTTTT.